This T cell receptor (beta chain) was sequenced during a study of post-analysis software for immune sequencing data. Built from TCR beta cDNA, the libraries had unique molecular identifiers in them. TCRdb used MiXCR to reprocess the PCR reads, holding one entry per CDR3 protein. In the table there are around 700,000 distinct CDR3 sequences, approximately 60% of which are singletons. This clonotype has only a few counts. The sample taken for sequencing was blood. The sequence derives from a girl aged 2 to 10 with multiple sclerosis.

The CDR3 loop is CASSLVTRQGRSEQYF. The CDR3 DNA follows: TGTGCCAGCAGCTTAGTTACTAGACAGGGGCGTAGCGAGCAGTACTTC. The chain uses TRBV7-9 and TRBJ2-7, with 8 bases matching TRBD1. Germline V gene sequence: CDR1 SEHNR, CDR2 FQNEAQ (reference sequence). Germline trimming cut 1 base from V and 6 bases from J; bases unmatched to any gene: 11. CDR3 length: 16 amino acids.